The source of this T cell receptor (beta chain) is a study of Ad26.COV2.S vaccination and SARS-CoV-2 variants. Whole-study context: Intramuscular Ad26.COV2.S doses were given once or twice, 56 days apart. General study points: Recipients given vaccine exceeded placebo recipients in spike-specific TCR breadth. Measures of TCR breadth and depth may have fallen short of total T cell responses.

Data came from immunoSEQ multiplex PCR; TCRdb stores just in-frame clones and leaves some out. The sample carries about 400,000 clones, 88% recorded once. The CDR3 covers 13 residues. V was shortened by 1 base and J by 3 bases, with 7 bases between the two germline ends. Germline V gene lookup returns CDR1 SGHTA and CDR2 FQGNSA. Treatment reported: 19 received Ad26.COV2.S at low or high dose, single or two shots; about 5 received placebo; per-sample allocation not given. Sampling happened 63 days after the first vaccine or placebo injection. Worth noting for this clone: Its antigen remains unknown.

The TCR was taken from a person between 18 and 65 years old who received the Ad26.COV2.S COVID-19 vaccine or a placebo. The genes are TRBV7-2 and TRBJ2-7; D is uncertain. Material: peripheral blood, obtained in a trial of Ad26.COV2.S vaccine versus placebo. The CDR3 region has the DNA TGTGCCAGCAGCTTAGAACCAGGCTACGAGCAGTACTTC. Its protein is CASSLEPGYEQYF.